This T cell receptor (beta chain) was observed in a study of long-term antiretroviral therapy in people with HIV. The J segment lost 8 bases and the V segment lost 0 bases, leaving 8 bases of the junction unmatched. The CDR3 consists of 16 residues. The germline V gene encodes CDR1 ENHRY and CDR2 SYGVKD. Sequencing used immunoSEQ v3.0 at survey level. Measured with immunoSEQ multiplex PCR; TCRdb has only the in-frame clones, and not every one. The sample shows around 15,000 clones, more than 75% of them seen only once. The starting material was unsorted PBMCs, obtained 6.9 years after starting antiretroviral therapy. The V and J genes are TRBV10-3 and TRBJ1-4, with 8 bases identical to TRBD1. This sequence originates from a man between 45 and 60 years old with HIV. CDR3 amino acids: CAISESSTGGGEKLFF. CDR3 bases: TGTGCCATCAGTGAGTCGAGTACAGGGGGGGGAGAAAAACTGTTTTTT.